The 2 T cell receptor beta chains below were found in one sample sequenced in a study of CD8 T cells in ankylosing spondylitis. Via MiXCR, TCRdb re-called the 5' RACE reads, giving one row per CDR3 protein. The sample has 150,000 to 200,000 distinct CDR3 sequences, about 18% seen once; the top ten hold 4.3%. The sample was blood, either unsorted or a sorted T cell fraction (not recorded which). These receptors were taken from a male donor under 30 with ankylosing spondylitis or in good health (not recorded which).

This clonotype appeared many times. The chain couples TRBV4-3 to TRBJ2-1, with 7 bases aligning to TRBD1. The CDR3 extends over 14 amino acids. Germline V gives CDR1 LGHNA, CDR2 YSLEER. Trimming removed 0 bases from V and 5 bases from J; junction bases left unmatched: 1. The CDR3 DNA is TGCGCCAGCAGCCAAGATGGGACAGACAATGAGCAGTTCTTC. Translation gives CASSQDGTDNEQFF.

This clonotype has ten or more counts. The chain employs TRBV6-5 and TRBJ2-5; TRBD1 agrees at 12 bases. This CDR3 is built from 15 residues. With 5 bases clipped from V and 7 bases from J, the junction kept 8 bases outside the gene matches. Looked up from germline, CDR1 is MNHEY and CDR2 is SVGAGI. CDR3 in amino acids: CASSTRDRGHGTQYF. The CDR3, as DNA: TGTGCCAGCAGTACCCGGGACAGGGGGCACGGGACCCAGTACTTC.